This is a list of T cell receptor beta chains from one sample in a study of T cell clones after liver transplantation. Clones were sequenced by immunoSEQ multiplex PCR, and TCRdb holds only the in-frame ones, with some missing. The sample holds about 85,000 clones, 82% seen once. The sequences come from CD4+ T cells from blood, collected 45 to 46 months after liver transplant. These receptors were collected from a human patient who received a liver transplant. The graft donor may be the source of some T cells. CDR3s include the opening cysteine and the closing phenylalanine or tryptophan. D genes are given only for firm matches. Some rows mark clone size as missing; the rest say once, few, many or name a class of expanded clone.

>TRBD2|TRBJ2-2|TRBV6-7|NA
CASSTGTSGSFSGELFF
TGTGCCAGCAGTACAGGGACTAGCGGGAGTTTTTCCGGGGAGCTGTTTTTT
>NA|TRBJ1-1|TRBV7-9|NA
CASSLAVVAEAFF
TGTGCCAGCAGCTTAGCGGTGGTTGCTGAAGCTTTCTTT
>TRBD1|TRBJ2-5|TRBV7-2|NA
CASSWDRSLETQYF
TGTGCCAGCAGCTGGGACAGGTCTCTGGAGACCCAGTACTTC
>NA|TRBJ1-3|TRBV5-1|NA
CASSSDSSGNTIYF
TGCGCCAGCAGCTCAGACAGCTCTGGAAACACCATATATTTT
>NA|TRBJ2-1|TRBV28|NA
CASSAGLWIPFF
TGCGCCAGCAGTGCAGGATTATGGATCCCGTTCTTC
>NA|TRBJ2-5|TRBV5-1|NA
CASSLDTYQETQYF
TGCGCCAGCAGCTTGGACACTTACCAAGAGACCCAGTACTTC
>NA|TRBJ1-5|TRBV5-1|few
CASSPEGAYQPQHF
TGCGCCAGCAGCCCGGAAGGGGCATATCAGCCCCAGCATTTT
>NA|TRBJ2-3|TRBV19|NA
CATRNPRGSTDTQYF
TGTGCCACCCGAAACCCTAGAGGGAGCACAGATACGCAGTATTTT
>NA|TRBJ2-3|TRBV19|NA
CASSRGGQGLMGTQYF
TGTGCCAGTAGTAGGGGGGGGCAGGGTCTGATGGGTACGCAGTATTTT
>TRBD2|TRBJ2-2|TRBV14|few
CASSQSFTSARAAGELFF
TGTGCCAGCAGCCAGAGCTTCACTAGCGCCCGTGCTGCCGGGGAGCTGTTTTTT
>TRBD1|TRBJ1-2|TRBV5-3|NA
CARRGRTGKDTF
TGTGCCAGAAGGGGTAGGACAGGGAAGGACACCTTC
>TRBD2|TRBJ2-1|TRBV19|NA
CASSIISLAGNYNEQFF
TGTGCCAGTAGTATAATCTCTCTAGCGGGCAACTACAATGAGCAGTTCTTC
>TRBD2|TRBJ2-1|TRBV5-1|NA
CASSLVAGVAEQFF
TGCGCCAGCAGCTTGGTTGCGGGAGTAGCTGAGCAGTTCTTC
>NA|TRBJ2-1|TRBV2|NA
CASTEQTYNEQFF
TGTGCCAGCACGGAACAGACCTACAATGAGCAGTTCTTC
>NA|TRBJ1-1|TRBV6-5|NA
CASSESFGGVTEAFF
TGTGCCAGCAGCGAGTCGTTTGGGGGAGTGACTGAAGCTTTCTTT
>NA|TRBJ2-1|TRBV9|NA
CASSAEPGSYNEQFF
TGTGCCAGCAGCGCAGAACCGGGCTCCTACAATGAGCAGTTCTTC
>NA|TRBJ2-7|TRBV28|NA
CASKTGAYEQYF
TGTGCCAGCAAGACTGGTGCCTACGAGCAGTACTTC
>NA|TRBJ1-4|TRBV9|NA
CASGQSFEKLFF
TGTGCCAGCGGACAGTCTTTTGAAAAACTGTTTTTT
>TRBD1|TRBJ2-7|TRBV5-5|NA
CASIEAFLPGQVREQYF
TGTGCCAGCATTGAAGCCTTTCTCCCGGGACAGGTCCGCGAGCAGTACTTC
>NA|TRBJ2-7|TRBV30|NA
CAWSAPGRVNYEQYF
TGTGCCTGGAGTGCCCCTGGCAGGGTAAACTACGAGCAGTACTTC
>NA|TRBJ1-2|TRBV6-6|NA
CASRGGTGYTF
TGTGCCAGCAGGGGCGGGACGGGCTACACCTTC
>NA|TRBJ1-1|TRBV5-1|NA
CASSPFDPNTEAFF
TGCGCCAGCAGCCCCTTTGACCCGAACACTGAAGCTTTCTTT
>NA|TRBJ1-1|TRBV5-4|NA
CASSLSGSNTEAFF
TGTGCCAGCAGCTTATCAGGGTCCAACACTGAAGCTTTCTTT
>NA|TRBJ1-1|TRBV6-5|once
CASSSPGVGGAFF
TGTGCCAGCAGTTCCCCCGGGGTTGGAGGAGCTTTCTTT
>NA|TRBJ1-1|TRBV30|NA
CAWLTENTEAFF
TGTGCCTGGTTGACAGAGAACACTGAAGCTTTCTTT
>TRBD2|TRBJ2-1|TRBV18|NA
CASSAGLANEQFF
TGTGCCAGCTCAGCGGGACTAGCCAATGAGCAGTTCTTC